The clone carrying this T cell receptor (beta chain) was found a few times. The antigen remains unidentified. This CDR3 comprises 15 residues. Per the germline V gene, CDR1 is LNHDA and CDR2 is SQIVND (reference sequence). V was clipped by 4 bases and J by 5 bases, with 14 bases between them. This sample was included in a study of T-cell memory formation after mild COVID-19. The study's findings and limits: CD4+ contracting clones lay mainly in CM and EM, CD8+ ones in EMRA.

TCRdb re-analysed the 5' RACE reads in MiXCR, keeping a single row per CDR3 protein. The table lists a few hundred thousand distinct CDR3 sequences, 20% to 25% of them singletons. The sequencing sample was made of PBMCs or a T cell subset sorted from them (not recorded which). The chain recombines TRBV19 with TRBJ1-4, with D tentatively TRBD1 (5 bases). The TCR was taken from a man aged 18 to 30 who had mild COVID-19 (a few samples of this study predate the infection). Cell type and time point are not known. CDR3 region: CASSRKGRENEKLFF. The CDR3 nucleotides are TGTGCCAGTAGTAGGAAGGGACGGGAAAATGAAAAACTGTTTTTT.